This T cell receptor beta chain was profiled in a study of T-cell reconstitution after alpha-beta-depleted transplantation in children. The CDR3 is made up of 15 amino acids. The J segment lost 7 bases and the V segment lost 5 bases, leaving 14 bases of the junction unmatched. Germline CDR1 is DFQATT and CDR2 is SNEGSKA (reference sequence). Unique molecular identifiers were incorporated into the prepared TCRbeta library. A single record per CDR3 protein comes from TCRdb applying MiXCR to the PCR reads. Among some 440,000 distinct CDR3 sequences listed, about 16% were seen once. Findings of the study overall: T-cell counts and diversity at one year following transplant were attributed mainly to newly produced T cells. Surviving recipient T cells and thymic progenitors produced the high day-60 TCRbeta diversity seen in some patients. Reportedly, roughly two months post-transplant, alpha-beta T cells arose from several hundred expanded graft clones.

This clonotype was counted a few times. What it binds is unknown. Here the sequenced sample was PBMCs, mostly from graft donor cells, taken 360 days after TCRalphabeta/CD19-depleted stem cell transplant. This receptor was identified in a boy less than two years old who had a stem cell transplant for Wiskott-Aldrich syndrome, so the T cells may come from the graft donor. This chain links TRBV20-1 with TRBJ1-3; 7 bases line up with TRBD1. The CDR3 bases are TGCAGTGCTGCCCGACAGGGAAGATCGGTGAACACCATATATTTT. This gives the protein CSAARQGRSVNTIYF.